What follows describes a single T cell receptor beta chain. Its antigen remains unidentified. The data are from a study of T cell responses to AZD1222 COVID-19 vaccine. Trimming removed 5 bases from V and 7 bases from J; junction bases left unmatched: 10. This CDR3 has 16 residues. Germline V lookup: CDR1 SEHNR, CDR2 FQNEAQ (reference sequence). Study-wide results and caveats: Targets within unmutated variant regions were reportedly found for nearly half of spike-specific TCRs. Recipients of two AZD1222 doses showed rising Spike-specific TCR breadth and depth. Donors, mostly white British, included more females; clonal diversity was possibly underestimated.

Second-dose recipients at about 4 or about 12 weeks were treated as one pooled group. The assay was immunoSEQ multiplex PCR, and TCRdb's table has in-frame clones only and misses some. The table has 250,000 to 300,000 clones, almost 95% seen once. The clonotype comes from an adult who received the AZD1222 COVID-19 vaccine. This material consisted of peripheral blood, taken 28 days after the second AZD1222 dose. The gene calls are TRBV7-9 and TRBJ1-6, with 8 bases aligning to TRBD1. The CDR3 reads CASSQGGDRRNSPLHF. For the CDR3, the DNA is TGTGCCAGCAGCCAGGGTGGGGACAGGAGAAATTCACCCCTCCACTTT.